The clone carrying this T cell receptor beta chain has more than one count but fewer than ten. The target antigen is unknown. The data were taken from a study of T cell repertoires in cytomegalovirus infection. Study-level information: Used in the study were CMV epitopes, some recently identified and HLA-C-restricted, others well-studied and HLA-B-restricted. CMV infection and matching HLA type were both indicated by public TCR beta signatures.

General study points: HLA-C-restricted CMV-specific TCR beta clonotypes were dominant in the ex vivo response. Identification of carriers of CMV plus the relevant HLA was achieved through cumulative public TCR beta family frequency.

CDR1 is MNHEY, CDR2 SMNVEV, per germline (reference sequence). This CDR3 is built from 15 residues. The V and J ends lost 5 bases and 6 bases, in that order; junction bases with no gene match: 6. MiXCR was run by TCRdb on the reads, yielding one entry per CDR3 protein. The table has hundreds of thousands of distinct CDR3 sequences, roughly a third seen once. The chain joins TRBV27 to TRBJ2-3; 12 bases align to TRBD2. This specimen consisted of cultured PBMCs, obtained from culture after CMV antigen stimulation. This receptor was taken from a human donor in good health (CMV status not recorded). Some clones in this sample may be carry-over from other donors' samples. The CDR3 DNA reads as TGTGCCAGCAGTCCCGGGACTAGCGGGTTGGATACGCAGTATTTT. This translates into CASSPGTSGLDTQYF.